This is a list of T cell receptor beta chains from one sample in a study of control samples from healthy donors and cancer patients. Generated by immunoSEQ multiplex PCR, the TCRdb table keeps only in-frame clones and is missing some. The sample includes about 160,000 clones, approximately 94% seen only once; the top ten take 8.5%. Specimen: blood. The receptors were sampled from a woman in her 40s in good health. CDR3s include the opening cysteine and the closing phenylalanine or tryptophan. The order of the fields is J gene, V gene, D gene, clone size, CDR3 DNA, CDR3 protein. The D gene is left open where the match is weak. The size entry is marked missing in some rows and otherwise reads once, few, many or a size class.

TRBJ1-1 TRBV7-3 TRBD1 . TGTGCCAGCAGCCGCGACAGGGGGACTGAAGCTTTCTTT CASSRDRGTEAFF
TRBJ1-6 TRBV5-1 . . TGCGCCAGCAGCTTGGAAGGGGGGATTAATTCACCCCTCCACTTT CASSLEGGINSPLHF
TRBJ1-4 TRBV5-1 TRBD1 . TGCGCCAGCAGCTTGGGGTCAGGGGGCTATGAAAAACTGTTTTTT CASSLGSGGYEKLFF
TRBJ2-6 TRBV5-1 . . TGCGCCAGCAGCGGAGATGGGGGTCCTGGGGCCAACGTCCTGACTTTC CASSGDGGPGANVLTF
TRBJ2-7 TRBV4-2 TRBD2 . TGTGCCAGCAGTCCACTAGCGGGGGAAACCTACGAGCAGTACTTC CASSPLAGETYEQYF
TRBJ1-3 TRBV7-8 . . TGTGCCAGCAGCTTAGGTACAACGGGAAACACCATATATTTT CASSLGTTGNTIYF
TRBJ1-1 TRBV30 . . TGTGCCTGGAGTCCCCACCCCCGGTCGGGAGGAGCTTTCTTT CAWSPHPRSGGAFF
TRBJ2-1 TRBV7-9 TRBD2 . TGTGCCAGCAGCTCGGCGGGACTAGCGGGAGGGATGTACAATGAGCAGTTCTTC CASSSAGLAGGMYNEQFF
TRBJ1-3 TRBV11-2 . . TGTGCCAGCAGCCGACGCCCGGTCCGTACCATATATTTT CASSRRPVRTIYF
TRBJ2-3 TRBV7-7 . . TGTGCTAGCAGCGTCAGCAAGGTTCGGGCAGATACGCAGTATTTT CASSVSKVRADTQYF
TRBJ2-7 TRBV27 . . TGTGCCAGCAGTTGGCAGAGGGACCTGGGACCGGGCTCCCATTTTTACGAGCAGTACTTC CASSWQRDLGPGSHFYEQYF
TRBJ2-7 TRBV11-1 . . TGTGCCAGCAGCCCCGCCGGGTATCGACTCGAGCAGTACTTC CASSPAGYRLEQYF
TRBJ2-5 TRBV5-1 . . TGCGCCAGCAGCTCCAGACGGGTACGGGGGGAGACCCAGTACTTC CASSSRRVRGETQYF
TRBJ1-5 TRBV6-5 . . TGTGCCAGCAGTAGCAGGGGAAATCAGCCCCAGCATTTT CASSSRGNQPQHF
TRBJ1-1 TRBV19 TRBD1 . TGTGCCAGTAGAACGACAGGGGACACTGAAGCTTTCTTT CASRTTGDTEAFF
TRBJ2-7 TRBV6-5 . . TGTGCCAGCAGTTACGGGTCAGGGGCGACTTACGAGCAGTACTTC CASSYGSGATYEQYF
TRBJ2-7 TRBV7-2 . . TGTGCCAGCAGCCTTAGGGCCGGCGAGCAGTACTTC CASSLRAGEQYF
TRBJ2-2 TRBV7-2 . . TGTGCCAGCAGCCTAACTAGGATTGGTACCGGGGAGCTGTTTTTT CASSLTRIGTGELFF
TRBJ1-1 TRBV6-1 . . TGTGCCAGCAGTGACATAGGGAACACTGAAGCTTTCTTT CASSDIGNTEAFF
TRBJ1-2 TRBV7-3 TRBD1 . TGTGCCAGCAGCGTCAGGGGGTTCTATGGCTACACCTTC CASSVRGFYGYTF
TRBJ1-5 TRBV24-1 TRBD1 . TGTGCCACCAGCAGGGGGCAGAGCCAGCCCCAGCATTTT CATSRGQSQPQHF
TRBJ1-1 TRBV3-1/TRBV3-2 TRBD1 . TGTGCCAGCAGGTCGGACAGGGTCAACACTGAAGCTTTCTTT CASRSDRVNTEAFF
TRBJ2-5 TRBV27 . . TGTGCCAGCAGTTTCTTAGGGCTTACTATGGAGACCCAGTACTTC CASSFLGLTMETQYF
TRBJ1-6 TRBV3-1/TRBV3-2 . . TGTGCCAGCAGCCAGGCCGCAGGGGCTATCCTCTATAATTCACCCCTCCACTTT CASSQAAGAILYNSPLHF
TRBJ1-1 TRBV30 TRBD1 few TGTGCCTGGAGTGTACCAGGGGGCTGGGTCACTGAAGCTTTCTTT CAWSVPGGWVTEAFF
TRBJ1-2 TRBV7-2 . . TGTGCCAGCAGACTGACAGCCGGCTACACCTTC CASRLTAGYTF
TRBJ1-2 TRBV7-9 . . TGTGCCAGCAGCCCCGACTATGGCTACACCTTC CASSPDYGYTF
TRBJ1-4 TRBV29-1 . once TGCAGCGCATGTGACACCGGTAATGAAAAACTGTTTTTT CSACDTGNEKLFF
TRBJ1-2 TRBV9 . . TGTGCCAGCAGCCCAGGGTTCGGGGAAGGATATGGCTACACCTTC CASSPGFGEGYGYTF
TRBJ1-6 TRBV6-2/TRBV6-3 . . TGTGCCAGCAGTCTTCGACAGGCTTTGGCCCTCCACTTT CASSLRQALALHF
TRBJ2-7 TRBV9 . few TGTGCCAGCAGCGTAGGTCAGGCCGGGACCGAGCAGTACTTC CASSVGQAGTEQYF
TRBJ1-5 TRBV7-8 TRBD1 . TGTGCCAGCAGCTTAGGAGGACAGGCCCCGGCGCCCCAGCATTTT CASSLGGQAPAPQHF
TRBJ1-3 TRBV5-1 . . TGCGCCAGCAGCTCTCTCTCTGGAAACACCATATATTTT CASSSLSGNTIYF
TRBJ2-5 TRBV7-2 . . TGTGCCAGCAGCTTAGCCCGCGACGGTTACCAAGAGACCCAGTACTTC CASSLARDGYQETQYF
TRBJ2-7 TRBV3-1/TRBV3-2 . . TGTGCCAGCAGCTCTTGGACAGCTCGGACCTACGAGCAGTACTTC CASSSWTARTYEQYF
TRBJ1-5 TRBV29-1 . once TGCAGCGTAGGACAGAGCAATCAGCCCCAGCATTTT CSVGQSNQPQHF
TRBJ1-1 TRBV6-2/TRBV6-3 . . TGTGCCAGCAGTTACTCGAATAAGGTACTCCCGAACACTGAAGCTTTCTTT CASSYSNKVLPNTEAFF
TRBJ1-6 TRBV4-3 . . TGCGCCAGCAGCCAAGAAGCAGGGGATTACAATTCACCCCTCCACTTT CASSQEAGDYNSPLHF
TRBJ1-1 TRBV7-2 . . TGTGCCAGCAGCTTAAGAGGGAACACTGAAGCTTTCTTT CASSLRGNTEAFF
TRBJ1-2 TRBV19 . . TGTGCCAGTACATCGGCAGGGTGGGACTATGGCTACACCTTC CASTSAGWDYGYTF
TRBJ1-2 TRBV14 . . TGTGCCAGCAGCCAAGTTCAGAACTATGGCTACACCTTC CASSQVQNYGYTF
TRBJ1-4 TRBV6-6 . . TGTGCCAGCACGCTTCAAGGGGGACTTAATGAAAAACTGTTTTTT CASTLQGGLNEKLFF
TRBJ1-1 TRBV11-2 TRBD1 . TGTGCCAGCAGCCTAGAGGGGACAGATGAAGCTTTCTTT CASSLEGTDEAFF
TRBJ1-1 TRBV12-3/TRBV12-4 . . TGTGCCAGCACCTTGACGGGGGAATTAGTAGCTTTCTTT CASTLTGELVAFF
TRBJ1-1 TRBV7-2 TRBD1 . TGTGCCAGCAGCTTTAGGGGACAGGGACGAACTCGGGCGAACACTGAAGCTTTCTTT CASSFRGQGRTRANTEAFF
TRBJ1-1 TRBV10-3 . . TGTGCCATCATCGGGGCACTAAACACTGAAGCTTTCTTT CAIIGALNTEAFF
TRBJ1-1 TRBV7-2 . . TGTGCCAGCAGCTCCCCATTGGGCAGGTTAAAGACTGAAGCTTTCTTT CASSSPLGRLKTEAFF
TRBJ1-1 TRBV11-3 . once TGTGCCAGCAGCTTAGGGCAGGCGAACACTGAAGCTTTCTTT CASSLGQANTEAFF
TRBJ1-2 TRBV29-1 TRBD1 . TGCAGCGTTGAAACGTCGGGTACAGGGGAATATGGCTACACCTTC CSVETSGTGEYGYTF
TRBJ2-3 TRBV10-3 . . TGTGCCATCTCGGATGGGACTTCTTTGGGAGATACGCAGTATTTT CAISDGTSLGDTQYF
TRBJ1-1 TRBV18 TRBD1 . TGTGCCAGCTCACCAATGTCACAGGGGGTTCGTTTGACTGAAGCTTTCTTT CASSPMSQGVRLTEAFF
TRBJ2-7 TRBV29-1 . . TGCAGCGCCCAGGGGACCTACGAGCAGTACTTC CSAQGTYEQYF
TRBJ1-1 TRBV5-5 TRBD1 . TGTGCCAGCAGCTTAAGGACAGGGAACACTGAAGCTTTCTTT CASSLRTGNTEAFF
TRBJ1-2 TRBV18 . . TGTGCCAGCTCACCTGGACAAAACTATGGCTACACCTTC CASSPGQNYGYTF